One sample yielded the 30 T cell receptor beta chains listed below, sequenced in a study of shared clonotypes between healthy human individuals. TCRdb's copy holds only in-frame clones and misses some; the assay was immunoSEQ multiplex PCR. The sample yields about 1 million clones, around 82% seen once. Specimen: memory CD4+ T cells from PBMCs. Regarding subset: CD45RA-negative fraction. The source is a man aged 18 to 35 in good health. Some clones in this sample may be carry-over from other donors' samples.

A note on this clone: Other DNA sequences in this sample translate to the same CDR3. The chain couples TRBV9 to TRBJ1-4; D is unclear. Trimming removed 2 bases at V and 0 bases at J, with 2 bases between. The CDR3 extends over 13 amino acids. Germline CDR1 and CDR2: SGDLS and YYNGEE. The CDR3 loop reads CASSVSTNEKLFF. In DNA, the CDR3 is TGTGCCAGCAGCGTCTCAACTAATGAAAAACTGTTTTTT.

The chain recombines TRBV28 with TRBJ2-2; D remains unclear. The V gene's germline CDR1 is MDHEN and CDR2 SYDVKM. The CDR3 loop spans 13 amino acids. Trimming left V 6 bases short and J 5 bases short, with 10 bases between. CDR3 DNA: TGTGCCAGCAGGCCAGAGTTAACCGGGGAGCTGTTTTTT. Translated: CASRPELTGELFF.

The chain couples TRBV19 to TRBJ2-7, with D maybe TRBD2 (5 bases). The CDR3 spans 13 residues. Germline values: CDR1 LNHDA, CDR2 SQIVND (reference sequence). Trimming left V 3 bases short and J 3 bases short, with 9 bases between. The CDR3 sequence: CASSMDSFYEQYF. DNA of the CDR3: TGTGCCAGTAGTATGGACTCCTTCTACGAGCAGTACTTC.

The genes are TRBV28 and TRBJ2-1; 11 positions match TRBD2. The CDR3 is 13 residues long. V lost 6 bases and J lost 8; bases outside the gene matches: 3. CDR1 and CDR2 (germline): MDHEN, SYDVKM. CDR3 sequence reads: CASRTSGIDEQFF. The CDR3 nucleotides read TGTGCCAGCAGGACTAGCGGGATTGATGAGCAGTTCTTC.

This clone was seen once. The gene calls are TRBV6-1 and TRBJ2-1; 11 bases are shared with TRBD2. The CDR3 covers 15 residues. Trimming cost V 8 bases and J 4 bases; bases outside gene matches: 7. Germline V lookup: CDR1 MNHNS, CDR2 SASEGT. CDR3 residues: CASRLTSGSYNEQFF. In DNA form, the CDR3 reads TGTGCCAGCCGCCTTACTAGCGGGAGTTACAATGAGCAGTTCTTC.

CDR3 coding DNA: TGTGCCAGCAGTGAAGGTAGGGTTTACGAGCAGTACTTC. Translation gives CASSEGRVYEQYF. The chain combines TRBV6-1 with TRBJ2-7; no reliable D call. Between the trimmed V and J ends, which lost 1 base and 4 bases, there was a span of 8 bases. From germline, CDR1 is MNHNS and CDR2 SASEGT. The CDR3 has 13 amino acids.

The V and J genes are TRBV28 and TRBJ2-7, with 14 bases lining up with TRBD2. The CDR3 is 15 residues long. Trimming removed 5 bases from V and 9 bases from J; junction bases left unmatched: 9. Germline loops: CDR1 MDHEN, CDR2 SYDVKM. The CDR3 nucleotides read TGTGCCAGCAGTGGCGCCGGGACTAGCGGGAGAGGGCAGTACTTC. This gives the protein CASSGAGTSGRGQYF.

CDR3 region: CASSPPRQSGTDTQYF. The CDR3 bases are TGTGCCAGCTCACCACCGCGACAATCTGGCACAGATACGCAGTATTTT. This chain uses TRBV18 with TRBJ2-3, with D unclear. V shed 0 bases and J shed 1 base, with 11 bases lying between them. CDR3 size: 16 residues. Per the germline V gene, CDR1 is KGHSH and CDR2 is LQKENI.

The J gene is TRBJ1-2, the V gene TRBV27; possible D gene TRBD1, 6 bases. Trimming stripped 3 bases from V and 4 bases from J, with 18 bases between. Germline loops: CDR1 MNHEY, CDR2 SMNVEV (reference sequence). The CDR3 length is 16 residues. This CDR3 is CASSLARKGGAYGYTF. The CDR3 DNA is TGTGCCAGCAGTTTGGCCCGCAAGGGGGGAGCCTATGGCTACACCTTC.

A few counts support this clone. The chain has TRBV28 and TRBJ1-5; a possible D gene is TRBD1 (5 bases). V shed 6 bases and J shed 6 bases, with 12 bases lying between them. The CDR3 is 13 residues long. Per germline, CDR1 MDHEN and CDR2 SYDVKM. The CDR3 spells CASRVQGSQPQHF. As DNA, the CDR3 is TGTGCCAGCAGGGTCCAGGGCAGTCAGCCCCAGCATTTT. The full variable domain, in which reference TRBV28 and TRBJ1-5 provide the parts outside the CDR3, is DVKVTQSSRYLVKRTGEKVFLECVQDMDHENMFWYRQDPGLGLRLIYFSYDVKMKEKGDIPEGYSVSREKKERFSLILESASTNQTSMYLCASRVQGSQPQHFGDGTRLSIL.

In regard to this clone: Other DNA sequences in this specimen translate into the identical CDR3. The chain recombines TRBV10-2 with TRBJ1-1; TRBD1 matches 7 bases. CDR1 WSHSY and CDR2 SAAADI come from the germline V gene. The length of the CDR3 is 13 residues. Trimming cost V 6 bases and J 1 base; bases outside gene matches: 2. The CDR3 spells CASSGQANTEAFF. CDR3 nucleotide sequence: TGCGCCAGCAGCGGACAGGCGAACACTGAAGCTTTCTTT.

The V call is TRBV28, the J call TRBJ2-3; 8 bases are shared with TRBD2. V lost 7 bases and J lost 2; bases outside the gene matches: 20. Per the germline V gene, CDR1 is MDHEN and CDR2 is SYDVKM. This CDR3 comprises 19 residues. CDR3 DNA sequence: TGTGCCAGCACCGACGGGTTAGGGCTAGCGGGCGAGGCCACAGATACGCAGTATTTT. Translation: CASTDGLGLAGEATDTQYF.

This clone was detected once. CDR3: CASSVVGESEQYF. CDR3 nucleotides: TGTGCCAGCAGCGTAGTCGGGGAGAGCGAGCAGTACTTC. The chain carries TRBV9 and TRBJ2-7; D might be TRBD2 (5 bases). V gave up 0 bases and J gave up 6 bases, with 10 bases separating them. The CDR3 is 13 residues long. The germline V gene has CDR1 SGDLS and CDR2 YYNGEE.

The sample holds a few counts of this clone. A much larger clone differs by one base, so this may be a read error. This sample also contains other DNA sequences that code for the same CDR3. V and J are TRBV11-3 and TRBJ2-3, with D hard to call. V lost 0 bases, J lost 3 bases, and 7 bases lay in between. Germline V gene data show CDR1 as SGHNT and CDR2 as YENEEA. The CDR3 spans 14 residues. CDR3 sequence (DNA): TGTGCCAGCAGCTTAGATGGGAATACAGATACGCAGTATTTT. Protein sequence: CASSLDGNTDTQYF.

This clone was seen once. The gene calls are TRBV2 and TRBJ2-1; D possibly corresponds to TRBD2 (5 bases). CDR3 size: 16 residues. CDR1 and CDR2 from the germline V gene are SNHLY and FYNNEI. Trimming stripped 0 bases from V and 10 bases from J, with 19 bases between. The CDR3 loop is CASSEAFERQQTEQFF. CDR3 nucleotide sequence: TGTGCCAGCAGTGAAGCGTTCGAGCGGCAGCAGACGGAGCAGTTCTTC.

Remarks on this clone: Other DNA variants within this sample encode the same CDR3. The genes are TRBV7-2 and TRBJ2-3; maybe TRBD2 (6 bases). The length of the CDR3 is 15 residues. Trimming pared 2 bases from V and 2 bases from J, leaving 11 bases between. Germline CDR1 SGHTA, CDR2 FQGNSA. CDR3 DNA sequence: TGTGCCAGCAGCTTAAGAGCGGGCCTCACAGATACGCAGTATTTT. Protein sequence: CASSLRAGLTDTQYF.

The chain recombines TRBV7-2 with TRBJ2-3; D not resolved. Trimming left V 4 bases short and J 6 bases short, with 8 bases between. Per the germline V gene, CDR1 is SGHTA and CDR2 is FQGNSA. The CDR3 is made up of 12 amino acids. The CDR3 spells CASSWSGDTQYF. The CDR3 DNA follows: TGTGCCAGCAGCTGGAGTGGGGATACGCAGTATTTT.

This chain connects TRBV11-2 to TRBJ2-2, with D maybe TRBD2 (5 bases). From germline, CDR1 is SGHAT and CDR2 FQNNGV. CDR3 length: 17 residues. V was trimmed by 7 bases and J by 3 bases, leaving 21 bases between them. The CDR3 sequence: CASTTPWRARDTGELFF. The CDR3 nucleotides are TGTGCCAGCACCACCCCATGGCGGGCGAGGGACACCGGGGAGCTGTTTTTT.

In this sample, this clone turned up once. The genes are TRBV5-5 and TRBJ1-1; possible D gene TRBD1, 6 bases. The V gene lost 7 bases and the J gene lost 0 bases, with 7 bases spanning the gap. The CDR3 contains 12 residues. Germline CDR1 SGHKS, CDR2 YYEKEE (reference sequence). Here the CDR3 DNA reads TGTGCCAGCGGGGGGCTGAACACTGAAGCTTTCTTT. It translates to CASGGLNTEAFF.

This chain links TRBV11-2 with TRBJ2-2; 8 bases are a match to TRBD2. J lost 8 bases, V lost 6 bases, and 11 bases had no gene match. The CDR3 is made up of 15 amino acids. Germline V gene sequence: CDR1 SGHAT, CDR2 FQNNGV. Here the CDR3 DNA reads TGTGCCAGCAGACTGATAGCGGGGAGTCGAGGGGAGCTGTTTTTT. Translated: CASRLIAGSRGELFF.

The chain has TRBV11-2 and TRBJ1-2, with D maybe TRBD1 (5 bases). CDR1 SGHAT and CDR2 FQNNGV come from the germline V gene. The length of the CDR3 is 16 residues. V lost 1 base and J 2 bases, leaving 14 bases between the germline ends. In nucleotides, the CDR3 is TGTGCCAGCAGCTTAGTTAATGGGGGAGGCAACTATGGCTACACCTTC. Protein sequence: CASSLVNGGGNYGYTF.

The chain couples TRBV20-1 to TRBJ2-1, with TRBD1 as a possible D gene (5 bases). The CDR3 totals 11 residues. Trimming left V 0 bases short and J 14 bases short, with 11 bases between. From germline, CDR1 is DFQATT and CDR2 SNEGSKA (reference sequence). The DNA of the CDR3 is TGCAGTGCTAGAGATATGGCAGGGAAGTTCTTC. Translated, it gives CSARDMAGKFF.

This clone was observed a single time. The gene calls are TRBV19 and TRBJ1-1, with D perhaps matching TRBD1 (5 bases). Germline-derived CDR1 and CDR2 are LNHDA and SQIVND (reference sequence). With 2 bases removed from V and 2 bases from J, the gap between germline ends came to 12 bases. The CDR3 totals 15 residues. The CDR3 DNA follows: TGTGCCAGTAGTATATCGGCAGGGATAAACACTGAAGCTTTCTTT. Translation: CASSISAGINTEAFF.

This rearrangement joins TRBV7-3 to TRBJ1-1, with D possibly matching TRBD1 (5 bases). Trimming removed 5 bases at V and 0 bases at J, with 13 bases between. This CDR3 is 15 amino acids long. The germline CDR1 and CDR2 sequences are SGHTA and FQGTGA. The CDR3 spells CASSPQGSMNTEAFF. CDR3 DNA sequence: TGTGCCAGCAGCCCTCAGGGCAGCATGAACACTGAAGCTTTCTTT. The variable domain in full, completed from reference TRBV7-3 and TRBJ1-1, reads GAGVSQTPSNKVTEKGKYVELRCDPISGHTALYWYRQSLGQGPEFLIYFQGTGAADDSGLPNDRFFAVRPEGSVSTLKIQRTERGDSAVYLCASSPQGSMNTEAFFGQGTRLTVV.

This chain connects TRBV4-1 to TRBJ2-7; TRBD1 aligns across 8 bases. In germline, CDR1 is MGHRA, CDR2 YSYEKL. The ends lost 4 bases at V and 0 bases at J; junction bases unmatched: 8. The CDR3 loop spans 16 amino acids. Here the CDR3 reads CASSRGQGMSSYEQYF. The CDR3 nucleotides are TGCGCCAGCAGCCGTGGACAGGGAATGAGCTCCTACGAGCAGTACTTC.

CDR3: CASSYPTGLEETQYF. In DNA form, the CDR3 reads TGTGCCAGCAGCTACCCGACAGGTTTGGAAGAGACCCAGTACTTC. The chain carries TRBV7-2 and TRBJ2-5, with D tentatively TRBD1 (6 bases). V was pared by 4 bases and J by 3 bases, with 15 bases between. The length of the CDR3 is 15 residues. Germline V gives CDR1 SGHTA, CDR2 FQGNSA.

The V and J genes are TRBV7-9 and TRBJ2-7, with D possibly TRBD2 on 7 matching bases. With 5 bases removed from V and 5 bases from J, the gap between germline ends came to 19 bases. Germline V gene lookup returns CDR1 SEHNR and CDR2 FQNEAQ (reference sequence). There are 15 residues in the CDR3. The CDR3 coding sequence is TGTGCCAGCAGCCACCTGGGGGGGGCTCCGCACGAGCAGTACTTC. As protein: CASSHLGGAPHEQYF. The variable domain in full, completed from reference TRBV7-9 and TRBJ2-7, reads DTGVSQNPRHKITKRGQNVTFRCDPISEHNRLYWYRQTLGQGPEFLTYFQNEAQLEKSRLLSDRFSAERPKGSFSTLEIQRTEQGDSAMYLCASSHLGGAPHEQYFGPGTRLTVT.

The table lists this clone with many counts. This chain joins TRBV6-4 and TRBJ2-2, with D perhaps matching TRBD2 (5 bases). Trimming cost V 0 bases and J 6 bases, with 5 bases left between them. Germline loops: CDR1 MRHNA, CDR2 SNTAGT. There are 13 residues in the CDR3. As DNA, the CDR3 is TGTGCCAGCAGTGACTCGAGGGCCGGGGAGCTGTTTTTT. Residues: CASSDSRAGELFF.

The rearrangement links TRBV19 to TRBJ2-1; a possible D gene is TRBD1 (5 bases). Germline values: CDR1 LNHDA, CDR2 SQIVND (reference sequence). V was cut by 5 bases and J by 3 bases, with 14 bases left in between. The CDR3 contains 15 residues. CDR3 sequence reads: CASSLRLGDYNEQFF. CDR3 DNA: TGTGCCAGTAGTCTAAGGTTAGGGGACTACAATGAGCAGTTCTTC.

J is TRBJ1-2 and V is TRBV5-1; D remains ambiguous. Trimming pared 4 bases from V and 7 bases from J, leaving 14 bases between. The V gene's germline CDR1 is SGHRS and CDR2 YFSETQ. This CDR3 is built from 13 residues. The CDR3 loop reads CASSPGISGGYTF. In DNA form, the CDR3 reads TGCGCCAGCAGCCCCGGGATATCAGGTGGCTACACCTTC.